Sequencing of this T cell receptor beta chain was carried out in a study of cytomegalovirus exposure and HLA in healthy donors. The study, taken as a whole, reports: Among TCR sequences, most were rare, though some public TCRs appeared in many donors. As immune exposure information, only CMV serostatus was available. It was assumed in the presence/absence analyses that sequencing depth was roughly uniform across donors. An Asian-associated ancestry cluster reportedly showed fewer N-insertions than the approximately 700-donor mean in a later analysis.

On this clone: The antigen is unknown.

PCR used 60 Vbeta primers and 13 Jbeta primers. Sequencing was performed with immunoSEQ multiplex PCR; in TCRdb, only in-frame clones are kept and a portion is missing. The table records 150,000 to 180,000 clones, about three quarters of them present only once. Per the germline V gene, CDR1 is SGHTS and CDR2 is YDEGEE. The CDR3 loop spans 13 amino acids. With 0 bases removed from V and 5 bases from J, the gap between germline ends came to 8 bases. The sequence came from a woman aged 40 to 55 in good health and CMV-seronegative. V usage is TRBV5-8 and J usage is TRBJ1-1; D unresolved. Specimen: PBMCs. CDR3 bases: TGTGCCAGCAGCTTGGAACTGAGGACTGAAGCTTTCTTT. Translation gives CASSLELRTEAFF.